This TCR beta chain was identified in a study of T-cell memory formation after mild COVID-19. General observations from the study: The study found balanced CD4/CD8 in clones contracting day 15 to 85 and a CD4+ lean in later expanders. Pre-infection memory carried some responding clones, suggesting that cross-reactive memory joined.

CDR1 SGDLS and CDR2 YYNGEE come from the germline V gene. The CDR3 contains 16 residues. With 4 bases clipped from V and 4 bases from J, the junction kept 9 bases outside the gene matches. MiXCR was run by TCRdb on the 5' RACE reads, yielding one entry per CDR3 protein. The top ten hold around 23% of the sample, which has around 250,000 distinct CDR3 sequences, approximately 15% seen once. Worth noting for this clonotype: Its antigen is not identified.

Sequenced input: PBMCs or a T cell subset sorted from them (not recorded which). The chain carries TRBV9 and TRBJ1-1; 11 nucleotides line up with TRBD1. The clonotype comes from a man younger than 35 who had mild COVID-19 (a few samples of this study predate the infection). Cell type and time point are not known. This CDR3 reads CASSISPGTGGTEAFF. CDR3 in DNA: TGTGCCAGCAGCATATCACCGGGGACAGGGGGCACTGAAGCTTTCTTT. The variable domain in full, completed from reference TRBV9 and TRBJ1-1, reads DSGVTQTPKHLITATGQRVTLRCSPRSGDLSVYWYQQSLDQGLQFLIQYYNGEERAKGNILERFSAQQFPDLHSELNLSSLELGDSALYFCASSISPGTGGTEAFFGQGTRLTVV.